The 20 T cell receptor beta chains below come from one sample, sequenced in a study of tumor and adjacent non-tumor tissue in lung cancer. TCRbeta libraries were built with three rounds of nested PCR, modified from ARM-PCR. TCRdb reprocessed the multiplex PCR reads via MiXCR and lists one record per CDR3 protein. The data hold some 200,000 distinct CDR3 sequences, with about 76% observed a single time. This sample's RNA came from whole unsorted tissue. Material: lung tumor tissue. The receptor set was obtained from a man aged 55 to 70 with non-small cell lung cancer.

This clonotype came up once. The V gene is TRBV11-2, the J gene TRBJ2-5; 7 bases match TRBD1. The CDR3 loop spans 14 amino acids. The V gene's germline CDR1 is SGHAT and CDR2 FQNNGV. Trimming removed 6 bases from V and 5 bases from J; junction bases left unmatched: 9. CDR3 in DNA: TGTGCCAGCAGTTTCGGACAGGCTCTGGAGACCCAGTACTTC. It encodes CASSFGQALETQYF.

This clonotype was counted many times. The rearrangement joins TRBV11-2 to TRBJ2-6; D gene ambiguous. The CDR3 is 13 residues long. Germline V gene sequence: CDR1 SGHAT, CDR2 FQNNGV. Trimming took 9 bases from V and 0 from J, leaving 6 bases between them. DNA for the CDR3: TGTGCCAGTCCTATCTCTGGGGCCAACGTCCTGACTTTC. This translates into CASPISGANVLTF.

As for this clonotype: A single base separates this from a much larger clone, so it may be a read error. The chain uses TRBV4-3 and TRBJ2-1; no clear D. Germline values: CDR1 LGHNA, CDR2 YSLEER. This CDR3 region has 11 residues. CDR3 residues: CASDDPSERFF. In DNA, the CDR3 is TGCGCCAGCGATGATCCCAGTGAGCGGTTCTTC.

The rearrangement uses TRBV6-5 and TRBJ1-5; no clear D gene. The assigned J gene may be wrong: the sequence end matches TRBJ2-3 better. The CDR3 extends over 15 amino acids. From germline, CDR1 is MNHEY and CDR2 SVGAGI. CDR3 amino acids: CASSSARISNQPQYF. For the CDR3, the DNA is TGTGCCAGCAGTTCTGCACGAATTAGCAATCAGCCCCAGTATTTT.

The V call is TRBV20-1, the J call TRBJ2-5; no definite D call. Germline CDR1 and CDR2: DFQATT and SNEGSKA (reference sequence). V lost 3 bases and J 0 bases, leaving 11 bases between the germline ends. The length of the CDR3 is 14 residues. CDR3 protein: CSASGVLYQETQYF. CDR3 DNA sequence: TGCAGTGCTAGTGGGGTGTTGTACCAAGAGACCCAGTACTTC.

The chain carries TRBV7-9 and TRBJ1-1; D is unclear. Trimming pared 3 bases from V and 1 base from J, leaving 12 bases between. The CDR3 covers 15 residues. Germline V gives CDR1 SEHNR, CDR2 FQNEAQ (reference sequence). CDR3 amino acids: CASSFSSLKNTEAFF. CDR3 DNA: TGTGCCAGCAGCTTCTCTTCTCTTAAGAACACTGAAGCTTTCTTT.

The CDR3 nucleotides are TGTGCTACTCGAGCGAGCCTCTCCTACAATGAGCAGTTCTTC. This codes for CATRASLSYNEQFF. The rearrangement links TRBV11-2 to TRBJ2-1; D remains unclear. The germline V gene has CDR1 SGHAT and CDR2 FQNNGV. There are 14 residues in the CDR3.

This clonotype has only one observation. A much larger clone lies a single base off, so this may be a read error. The CDR3 sequence: CSAMDILAGVFEQYF. DNA for the CDR3: TGCAGTGCCATGGATATACTAGCGGGAGTATTCGAGCAGTACTTC. The rearrangement uses TRBV20-1 and TRBJ2-7; 11 positions match TRBD2. Germline V gene lookup returns CDR1 DFQATT and CDR2 SNEGSKA (reference sequence). Unmatched junction bases numbered 13, after V lost 6 bases and J lost 6 bases. The CDR3 has 15 amino acids.

Remarks on this clonotype: Its ends do not fully match the called genes, so a read error is possible. V is TRBV4-2 and J is TRBJ2-2, with TRBD2 matching over 7 bases. The CDR3 is 21 amino acids. The germline CDR1 and CDR2 sequences are LGHNA and YNFKEQ. The CDR3 nucleotides are TGTACCAGGAGCCAAGATATCGCAGGGTGGACTAGTGAGATGAGGACCGGGGAGCTGTTTTTT. Amino acids: CTRSQDIAGWTSEMRTGELFF.

Worth noting for this clonotype: Since a much larger clone is just one base distant, this may be a read error. The rearrangement links TRBV28 to TRBJ1-1, with a tentative D call TRBD1 (5 bases). This CDR3 contains 15 residues. V lost 3 bases, J lost 6 bases, and 17 bases lay in between. CDR1 and CDR2 (germline): MDHEN, SYDVKM. The CDR3 sequence: CASSFASLGTSEAFF. Here the CDR3 DNA reads TGTGCCAGCAGTTTCGCTTCATTGGGGACTTCTGAAGCTTTCTTT.

This clonotype has more than one count but fewer than ten. The chain employs TRBV5-4 and TRBJ2-2; 8 positions match TRBD1. The V gene's germline CDR1 is SGHNT and CDR2 YYREEE (reference sequence). The CDR3 runs 15 residues. V lost 3 bases, J lost 3 bases, and 4 bases stayed unmatched. CDR3 sequence reads: CASSYGQGHTGELFF. For the CDR3, the DNA is TGTGCCAGCAGCTACGGACAGGGCCACACCGGGGAGCTGTTTTTT.

This chain connects TRBV11-2 to TRBJ2-3, with TRBD2 as a possible D gene (7 bases). The CDR3 covers 19 residues. The germline gives CDR1 SGHAT, CDR2 FQNNGV. V was shortened by 1 base and J by 3 bases, with 23 bases between the two germline ends. CDR3 residues: CASSLVGGRGDYQTDTQYF. The CDR3 bases are TGTGCCAGCAGCTTAGTGGGGGGGCGCGGGGACTATCAGACAGATACGCAGTATTTT.

Worth noting for this clonotype: The junction differs from germline at one of its ends, possibly a read error. The genes are TRBV20-1 and TRBJ1-4, with D tentatively TRBD1 (5 bases). Germline CDR1 DFQATT, CDR2 SNEGSKA (reference sequence). This CDR3 comprises 15 residues. The CDR3 here is CSTRVQGEIQKKLFF. The CDR3 DNA follows: TGCAGTACTAGAGTGCAGGGCGAAATCCAGAAAAAACTGTTTTTT.

A remark on this clonotype: A much more abundant neighbour one base away suggests this may be a read error. V and J are TRBV6-1 and TRBJ2-3; 12 bases match TRBD2. This CDR3 is 16 amino acids long. Trimming at V came to 7 bases and at J to 5 bases, leaving 10 bases not matched to a gene. Germline CDR1 MNHNS, CDR2 SASEGT. The CDR3 DNA reads as TGTGCCAGCATCCCTCTAGCGGGGGGGGTCAAAGATACGCAGTATTTT. Residues: CASIPLAGGVKDTQYF.

Remarks on this clonotype: A read error may account for a junction end that differs from germline. This chain links TRBV12-3 or TRBV12-4 with TRBJ1-3; D unresolved. The CDR3 runs 15 residues. The CDR3 nucleotides are TGTGCCAGCAGTTTAATCCTTGGCGGTGGAAACACCATATATTTC. It is translated as CASSLILGGGNTIYF.

Concerning this clonotype itself: Given the absence of the conserved phenylalanine or tryptophan at the CDR3 end, a read error is likely. The chain links TRBV29-1 to TRBJ1-1; possibly TRBD1 for D (5 bases). Germline CDR1 is SQVTM and CDR2 is ANQGSEA. This CDR3 is 15 amino acids long. The DNA of the CDR3 is TGCAACGTTGAAGAGAGGGACGGAAAGAACACTGAAGCTTTCTTA. Translated, it gives CNVEERDGKNTEAFL.

In this sample, this clonotype turned up many times. The chain recombines TRBV6-6 with TRBJ1-5, with 7 positions matching TRBD1. The CDR3 is 14 residues long. V was pared by 7 bases and J by 2 bases, with 5 bases of the junction left unmatched. The germline V gene encodes CDR1 MNHNY and CDR2 SVGAGI (reference sequence). In nucleotides, the CDR3 is TGTGCCAGCACCACTGGACAGGGCAATCAGCCCCAGCATTTT. This sequence encodes CASTTGQGNQPQHF.

Note on this clonotype: A read error may account for a junction end that differs from germline. This chain links TRBV6-5 with TRBJ1-1, with TRBD1 identical over 7 bases. Looked up from germline, CDR1 is MNHEY and CDR2 is SVGAGI. The CDR3 has 12 amino acids. The CDR3 DNA reads as TGTGCCAACAGTTCGGCCAGGGGGGAAGCTATCTTT. Encoded protein: CANSSARGEAIF.

The CDR3 DNA reads as TGTGCCAGCAGTCACGGGGACAGGCCATACGAGCAGTACTTC. Amino acid sequence: CASSHGDRPYEQYF. The chain carries TRBV6-5 and TRBJ2-7; TRBD1 matches 8 bases. Germline CDR1 reads MNHEY; CDR2 reads SVGAGI. The CDR3 has 14 amino acids. J lost 4 bases, V lost 5 bases, and 7 bases had no gene match.

This clonotype was seen ten or more times. V and J are TRBV6-5 and TRBJ1-6; no clear D. Looked up from germline, CDR1 is MNHEY and CDR2 is SVGAGI. Trimming removed 0 bases at V and 7 bases at J, with 10 bases between. The CDR3 contains 15 residues. CDR3: CASSYSKRKNSPLHF. The CDR3 DNA reads TGTGCCAGCAGTTACTCGAAACGGAAGAATTCACCCCTCCACTTT.